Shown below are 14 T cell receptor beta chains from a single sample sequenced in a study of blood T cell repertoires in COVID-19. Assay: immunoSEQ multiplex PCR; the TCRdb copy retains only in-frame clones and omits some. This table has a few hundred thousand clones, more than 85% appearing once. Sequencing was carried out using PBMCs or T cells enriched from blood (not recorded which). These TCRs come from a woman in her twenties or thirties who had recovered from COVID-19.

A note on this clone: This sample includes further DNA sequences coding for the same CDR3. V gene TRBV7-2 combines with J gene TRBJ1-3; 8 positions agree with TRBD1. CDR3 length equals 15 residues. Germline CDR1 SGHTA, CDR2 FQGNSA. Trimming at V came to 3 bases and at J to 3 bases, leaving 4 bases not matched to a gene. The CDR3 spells CASSFQGASGNTIYF. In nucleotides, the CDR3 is TGTGCCAGCAGCTTCCAGGGGGCTAGTGGAAACACCATATATTTT.

The CDR3 DNA sequence: TGTGCCAGCAGCTTGACAGGGGCGAATGGGGCTTTCTTT. The encoded protein is CASSLTGANGAFF. The gene calls are TRBV7-2 and TRBJ1-1, with 8 bases aligning to TRBD1. The length of the CDR3 is 13 residues. Unmatched junction bases numbered 8, after V lost 3 bases and J lost 11 bases. In germline, CDR1 is SGHTA, CDR2 FQGNSA.

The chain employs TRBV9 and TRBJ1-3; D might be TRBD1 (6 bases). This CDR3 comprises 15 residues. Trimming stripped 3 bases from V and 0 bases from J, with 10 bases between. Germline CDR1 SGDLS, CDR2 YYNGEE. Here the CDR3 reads CASSAGDISGNTIYF. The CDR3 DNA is TGTGCCAGCAGCGCAGGGGACATCTCTGGAAACACCATATATTTT.

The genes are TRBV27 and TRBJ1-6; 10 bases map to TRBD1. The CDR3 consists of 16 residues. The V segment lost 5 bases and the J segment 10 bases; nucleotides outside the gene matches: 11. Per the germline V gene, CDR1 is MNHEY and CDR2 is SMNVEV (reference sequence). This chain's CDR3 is CASSRWTGGEGSPLHF. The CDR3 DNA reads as TGTGCCAGCAGTCGATGGACAGGGGGAGAGGGATCACCCCTCCACTTT.

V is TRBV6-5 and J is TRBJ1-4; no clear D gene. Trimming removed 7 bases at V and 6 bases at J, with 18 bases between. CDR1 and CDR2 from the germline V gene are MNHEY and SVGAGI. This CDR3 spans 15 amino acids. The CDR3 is CASIGRTEADEKLFF. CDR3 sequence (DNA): TGTGCCAGCATCGGACGGACTGAAGCTGATGAAAAACTGTTTTTT.

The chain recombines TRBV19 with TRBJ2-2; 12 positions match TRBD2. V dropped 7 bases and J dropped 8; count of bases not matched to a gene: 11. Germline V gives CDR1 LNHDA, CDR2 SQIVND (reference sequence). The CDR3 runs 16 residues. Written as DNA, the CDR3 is TGTGCCAGTACTCAACTAGCGGGGGGCCCGGTTGGGGAGCTGTTTTTT. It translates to CASTQLAGGPVGELFF.

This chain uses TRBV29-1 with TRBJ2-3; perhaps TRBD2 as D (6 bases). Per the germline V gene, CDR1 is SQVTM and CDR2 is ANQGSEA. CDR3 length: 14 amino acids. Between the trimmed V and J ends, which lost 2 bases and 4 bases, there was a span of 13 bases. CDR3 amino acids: CSVETTRGPDTQYF. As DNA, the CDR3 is TGCAGCGTTGAAACGACTAGGGGCCCAGATACGCAGTATTTT.

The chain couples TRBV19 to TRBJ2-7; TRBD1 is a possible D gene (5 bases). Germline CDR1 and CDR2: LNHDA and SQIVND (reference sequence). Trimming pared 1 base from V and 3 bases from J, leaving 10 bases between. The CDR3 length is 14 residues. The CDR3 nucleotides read TGTGCCAGTAGTATAGGACCAGGGTACTACGAGCAGTACTTC. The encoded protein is CASSIGPGYYEQYF.

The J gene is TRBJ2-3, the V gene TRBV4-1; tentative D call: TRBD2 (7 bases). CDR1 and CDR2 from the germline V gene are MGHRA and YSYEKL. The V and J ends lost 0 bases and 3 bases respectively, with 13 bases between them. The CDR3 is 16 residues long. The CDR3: CASSQDSGRGTDTQYF. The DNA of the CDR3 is TGCGCCAGCAGCCAAGACTCAGGGAGGGGGACAGATACGCAGTATTTT.

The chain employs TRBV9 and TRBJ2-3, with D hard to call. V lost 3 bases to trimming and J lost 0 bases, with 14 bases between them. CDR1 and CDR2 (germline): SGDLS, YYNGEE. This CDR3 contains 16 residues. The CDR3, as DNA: TGTGCCAGCAGCGCAAGAGAGGTGCGAAGCACAGATACGCAGTATTTT. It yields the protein CASSAREVRSTDTQYF. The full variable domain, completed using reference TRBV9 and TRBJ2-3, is DSGVTQTPKHLITATGQRVTLRCSPRSGDLSVYWYQQSLDQGLQFLIQYYNGEERAKGNILERFSAQQFPDLHSELNLSSLELGDSALYFCASSAREVRSTDTQYFGPGTRLTVL.

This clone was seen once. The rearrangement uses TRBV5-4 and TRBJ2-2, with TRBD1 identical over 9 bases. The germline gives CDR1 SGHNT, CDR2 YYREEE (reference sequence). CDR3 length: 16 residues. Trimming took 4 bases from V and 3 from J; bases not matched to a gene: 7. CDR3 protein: CASSTQDRGYTGELFF. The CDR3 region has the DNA TGTGCCAGCAGCACGCAGGACAGGGGCTACACCGGGGAGCTGTTTTTT.

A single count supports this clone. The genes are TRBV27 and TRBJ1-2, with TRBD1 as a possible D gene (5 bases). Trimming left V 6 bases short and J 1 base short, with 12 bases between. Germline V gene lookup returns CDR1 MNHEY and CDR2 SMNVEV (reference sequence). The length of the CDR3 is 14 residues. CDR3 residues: CASRKDNYNYGYTF. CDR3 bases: TGTGCCAGCAGAAAGGACAATTATAACTATGGCTACACCTTC.

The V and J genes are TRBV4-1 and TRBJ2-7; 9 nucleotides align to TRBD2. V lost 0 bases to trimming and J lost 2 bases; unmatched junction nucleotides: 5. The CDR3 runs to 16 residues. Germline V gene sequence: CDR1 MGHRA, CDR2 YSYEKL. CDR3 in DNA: TGCGCCAGCAGCCAAGAACCTGCGGGGGGGCCCTACGAGCAGTACTTC. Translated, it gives CASSQEPAGGPYEQYF.

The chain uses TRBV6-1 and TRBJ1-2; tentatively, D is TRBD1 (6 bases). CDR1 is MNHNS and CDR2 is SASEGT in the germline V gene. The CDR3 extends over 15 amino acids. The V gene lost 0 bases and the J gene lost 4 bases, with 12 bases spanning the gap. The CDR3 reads CASSEARGAPYGYTF. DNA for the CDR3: TGTGCCAGCAGTGAAGCCCGGGGGGCCCCCTATGGCTACACCTTC.